This is a list of T cell receptor beta chains from one sample in a study of OX40 agonist ivuxolimab in advanced cancers. This table comes from immunoSEQ multiplex PCR, and its TCRdb copy is limited to in-frame clones, with some not included. The table includes some 80,000 clones, 80% to 90% detected once. The sample in question was CD4+ or CD8+ T cells sorted from blood, obtained in a trial of the OX40 agonist ivuxolimab. The receptors here all came from an adult with an advanced solid tumor such as melanoma, head and neck, liver or kidney cancer. Each CDR3 is given with its conserved first and last residue. The D gene is left open where the match is weak. Size is omitted from some rows. Given values are once, few, many or a class for expanded clones.

TRBV19	TRBJ2-3	-	-	CASSRLSGDTQYF	TGTGCCAGTAGTCGTCTCTCGGGAGATACGCAGTATTTT
TRBV29-1	TRBJ1-1	few	TRBD1	CSVGTGQRNTEAFF	TGCAGCGTGGGGACAGGACAGAGGAACACTGAAGCTTTCTTT
TRBV7-3	TRBJ2-1	-	-	CASSPNAPINNEQFF	TGTGCCAGCAGCCCGAACGCCCCTATCAACAATGAGCAGTTCTTC
TRBV14	TRBJ1-4	-	-	CASSQEVGEKLFF	TGTGCCAGCAGCCAAGAAGTAGGTGAAAAACTGTTTTTT
TRBV6-1	TRBJ2-2	-	-	CASSGRNTGELFF	TGTGCCAGCAGTGGACGTAACACCGGGGAGCTGTTTTTT
TRBV11-2	TRBJ1-5	-	-	CASSFGGGSNQPQHF	TGTGCCAGCAGCTTCGGAGGGGGGAGCAATCAGCCCCAGCATTTT
TRBV19	TRBJ1-6	few	TRBD1	CASSNRQGNPPLHF	TGTGCCAGTAGTAACCGACAGGGTAATCCACCCCTCCACTTT
TRBV5-6	TRBJ2-5	-	TRBD1	CASSPGQGAETQYF	TGTGCCAGCAGCCCTGGACAGGGGGCAGAGACCCAGTACTTC
TRBV6-1	TRBJ1-5	-	-	CASRDHNNQPQHF	TGTGCCAGCAGGGACCACAACAATCAGCCCCAGCATTTT
TRBV5-4	TRBJ1-2	-	-	CAIAARELWPNYGYTF	TGTGCCATCGCCGCGCGGGAGTTGTGGCCTAACTATGGCTACACCTTC
TRBV5-4	TRBJ2-1	-	-	CASSYTYNEQFF	TGTGCCAGCAGCTACACATACAATGAGCAGTTCTTC
TRBV6-6	TRBJ1-6	-	TRBD1	CASSYSGQTNSPLHF	TGTGCCAGCAGTTACTCGGGACAGACAAATTCACCCCTCCACTTT
TRBV4-2	TRBJ2-3	-	TRBD2	CASSQGLAGGPSQYF	TGTGCCAGCAGCCAAGGGTTAGCGGGGGGGCCCTCGCAGTATTTT
TRBV27	TRBJ1-2	-	-	CASSLSGIDGYTF	TGTGCCAGCAGTTTATCTGGAATAGACGGCTACACCTTC
TRBV5-5	TRBJ1-2	few	-	CASSSRDIYGYTF	TGTGCCAGCAGCTCACGGGACATCTATGGCTACACCTTC
TRBV28	TRBJ2-1	-	TRBD1	CASRGQGWNEQFF	TGTGCCAGCAGAGGACAGGGGTGGAATGAGCAGTTCTTC
TRBV7-2	TRBJ2-7	-	-	CASSLDKGGYEQYF	TGTGCCAGCAGCTTAGATAAAGGGGGCTACGAGCAGTACTTC
TRBV13	TRBJ2-7	-	-	CASSLPSYEQYF	TGTGCCAGCAGCTTACCTTCCTACGAGCAGTACTTC
TRBV5-1	TRBJ2-7	-	TRBD1	CASSYQTGQGYEQYF	TGCGCCAGCAGCTACCAGACAGGGCAGGGCTACGAGCAGTACTTC
TRBV10-3	TRBJ1-3	-	TRBD1	CAIAPGQGARNTIYF	TGTGCCATCGCCCCGGGACAGGGGGCCAGAAACACCATATATTTT
TRBV14	TRBJ2-1	-	TRBD2	CASSQDRRLAGAPSQFF	TGTGCCAGCAGCCAAGATCGGCGGCTAGCGGGGGCCCCCTCTCAGTTCTTC
TRBV28	TRBJ1-1	-	-	CASPRDPTAPMNTEAFF	TGTGCCAGCCCCAGGGACCCCACCGCACCCATGAACACTGAAGCTTTCTTT
TRBV7-9	TRBJ1-4	-	TRBD1	CASSLNAGGNEKLFF	TGTGCCAGCAGCTTAAATGCAGGGGGCAATGAAAAACTGTTTTTT
TRBV27	TRBJ2-7	once	TRBD2	CASSPVAGGLPYEQYF	TGTGCCAGCAGTCCCGTAGCGGGGGGGCTCCCCTACGAGCAGTACTTC
TRBV7-9	TRBJ2-5	-	-	CASIDIRGFETQYF	TGTGCCAGCATAGATATTCGGGGTTTTGAGACCCAGTACTTC
TRBV13	TRBJ1-3	-	-	CASRKISGNTIYF	TGTGCCAGCCGGAAGATCTCTGGAAACACCATATATTTT